The text below deals with one TCR beta chain. Its matching antigen is unknown. This sample is part of a study of CD8 T cells in Susac syndrome. RNA in amounts of about 0.5 to 1 ug was reverse transcribed with random hexamers. The immunoSEQ assay covered 54 Vbeta and 13 Jbeta segments for CDR3. MiXCR, applied by TCRdb to the immunoSEQ multiplex PCR reads, yields one record per CDR3 protein. The data hold about 140,000 distinct CDR3 sequences, with approximately 95% observed a single time. Study-level findings and limits: As the study acknowledged, the number of individuals who were part of its TCR sequencing and HLA analysis was relatively small.

CDR1 and CDR2 from the germline V gene are SEHNR and FQNEAQ (reference sequence). The CDR3 consists of 13 residues. The V end lost 2 bases, the J end lost 6 bases, and 10 bases lay between the germline ends. The patients who served as multiple sclerosis controls were treatment-naive and had stable or active relapsing-remitting disease that fulfilled the revised McDonald criteria. Negative isolation yielded the CD8+ and CD4+ T cells, while FACS enriched the TEMRA cells. The specimen was CD4+ T cells from PBMCs. The chain links TRBV7-9 to TRBJ1-1; no definite D call. This sequence was found in a human donor with multiple sclerosis. The CDR3 reads CASSLSMRSEAFF. In nucleotides, the CDR3 is TGTGCCAGCAGCTTATCGATGAGGTCTGAAGCTTTCTTT.